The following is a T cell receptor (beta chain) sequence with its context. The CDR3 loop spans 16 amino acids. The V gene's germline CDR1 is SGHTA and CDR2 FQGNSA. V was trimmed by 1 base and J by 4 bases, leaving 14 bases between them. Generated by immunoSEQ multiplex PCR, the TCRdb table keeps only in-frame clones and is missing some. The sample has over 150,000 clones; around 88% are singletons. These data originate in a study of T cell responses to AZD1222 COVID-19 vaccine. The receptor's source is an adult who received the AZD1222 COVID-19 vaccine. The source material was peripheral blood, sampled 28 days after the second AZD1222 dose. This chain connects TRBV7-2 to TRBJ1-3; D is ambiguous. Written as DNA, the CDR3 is TGTGCCAGCAGCTTAGGTCCGCGGGGTACCGGAAACACCATATATTTT. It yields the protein CASSLGPRGTGNTIYF.